This section outlines one T cell receptor beta chain sequence together with its context. Its antigen is undetermined. This record belongs to a study of cytomegalovirus exposure and HLA in healthy donors. Findings of the study overall: Subsequent analysis revealed that first-cohort TCR clusters tended to co-occur in the approximately 120 validation repertoires. The listing of some 170 TCR beta chains classed them as cytomegalovirus-associated. CMV antigen specificity was confirmed in vitro for three CMV-associated chains.

Trimming took 7 bases from V and 6 from J, leaving 14 bases between them. This CDR3 is 13 amino acids long. Looked up from germline, CDR1 is SGHRS and CDR2 is YFSETQ. Sequencing used immunoSEQ multiplex PCR; TCRdb keeps in-frame clones, though not all of them. Of approximately 200,000 clones listed, 80% to 85% were seen once; the top ten hold 1% to 1.5%. The material sequenced was PBMCs. This TCR was recovered from a woman aged 25 to 39 in good health and CMV-seronegative. The chain is built from TRBV5-1 and TRBJ2-1, with D possibly matching TRBD2 (5 bases). CDR3 DNA: TGCGCCAGCGGACTTGAGGCTTTCAATGAGCAGTTCTTC. Translation gives CASGLEAFNEQFF.